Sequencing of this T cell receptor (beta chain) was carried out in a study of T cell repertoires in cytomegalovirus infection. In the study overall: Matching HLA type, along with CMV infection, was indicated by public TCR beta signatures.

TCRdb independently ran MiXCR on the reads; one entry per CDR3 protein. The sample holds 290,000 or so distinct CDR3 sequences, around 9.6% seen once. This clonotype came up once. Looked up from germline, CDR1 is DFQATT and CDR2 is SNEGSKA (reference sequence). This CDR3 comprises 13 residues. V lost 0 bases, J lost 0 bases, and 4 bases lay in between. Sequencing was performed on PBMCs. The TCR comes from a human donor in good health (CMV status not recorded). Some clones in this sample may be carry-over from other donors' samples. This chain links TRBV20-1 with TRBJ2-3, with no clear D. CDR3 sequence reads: CSARDRSTDTQYF. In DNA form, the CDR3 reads TGCAGTGCTAGAGATAGGAGCACAGATACGCAGTATTTT.